This T cell receptor (beta chain) is from a study of CD8 T cells in ankylosing spondylitis. Regarding the study as a whole: The disease-linked clones had a CD8+ phenotype and low blood frequencies. From matched ankylosing spondylitis synovial fluid, disease-linked clones were reportedly recovered at significantly enriched levels. Previous work reported some of these motif variants in the synovial fluid and blood of reactive arthritis. A TCR beta motif of 7 to 9 highly homologous variants seemed to mark ankylosing spondylitis blood.

There are many counts of this clonotype. What it binds is unknown. As the method for making TCR beta libraries, quantitative 5'-RACE with molecular barcodes was used. Each CDR3 protein is one row after TCRdb ran MiXCR on the 5' RACE reads. The sample includes tens of thousands of distinct CDR3 sequences, around 8.3% of them seen just once. This CDR3 is built from 15 residues. The V and J ends lost 2 bases and 5 bases respectively, with 15 bases between them. Germline V lookup: CDR1 WNHNN, CDR2 SYGVQD (reference sequence). Sequenced sample: blood, either unsorted or a sorted T cell fraction (not recorded which). The receptor was derived from a male donor with ankylosing spondylitis. The rearrangement joins TRBV10-1 to TRBJ2-5; either TRBD1 or TRBD2 may supply D (5 bases each). The CDR3 region is CASSEGADYQETQYF. CDR3 in DNA: TGCGCCAGCAGTGAGGGGGCCGACTATCAGGAGACCCAGTACTTC.